This T cell receptor (beta chain) was sequenced in a study of T cells in Graves' hyperthyroidism and ophthalmopathy. Overall study results and limits: Appearing also in blood were most of the thyroid clonotypes expanded above 0.001. For ophthalmopathy, model prediction preceded onset by a median about 6 months.

Those patients with uncontrolled infection, other autoimmune disease, pregnancy or lactation were excluded. Out of roughly 9.1 ml of fresh peripheral blood came the PBMCs. Trimming at V came to 6 bases and at J to 7 bases, leaving 9 bases not matched to a gene. CDR1 and CDR2 from the germline V gene are MNHNS and SASEGT. CDR3 size: 15 residues. A word on this clonotype: Its specificity is not known.

It was RNA transcripts that yielded the amplified TCR beta CDR3 regions. The study used the HTBI primer set for a first-round RT-PCR of the TCR CDR3. In TCRdb, the multiplex PCR reads were re-called with MiXCR into one record per CDR3 protein. The table includes 300,000 to 450,000 distinct CDR3 sequences, roughly 18% detected once. What was sequenced was blood. This receptor was taken from a woman aged 35 to 49 with Graves' ophthalmopathy. This rearrangement joins TRBV6-1 to TRBJ2-5; TRBD2 aligns across 12 bases. The CDR3 bases are TGTGCCAGCAGCGAGGGACTAGCGGGCCGAGGGACCCAGTACTTC. Translation gives CASSEGLAGRGTQYF.